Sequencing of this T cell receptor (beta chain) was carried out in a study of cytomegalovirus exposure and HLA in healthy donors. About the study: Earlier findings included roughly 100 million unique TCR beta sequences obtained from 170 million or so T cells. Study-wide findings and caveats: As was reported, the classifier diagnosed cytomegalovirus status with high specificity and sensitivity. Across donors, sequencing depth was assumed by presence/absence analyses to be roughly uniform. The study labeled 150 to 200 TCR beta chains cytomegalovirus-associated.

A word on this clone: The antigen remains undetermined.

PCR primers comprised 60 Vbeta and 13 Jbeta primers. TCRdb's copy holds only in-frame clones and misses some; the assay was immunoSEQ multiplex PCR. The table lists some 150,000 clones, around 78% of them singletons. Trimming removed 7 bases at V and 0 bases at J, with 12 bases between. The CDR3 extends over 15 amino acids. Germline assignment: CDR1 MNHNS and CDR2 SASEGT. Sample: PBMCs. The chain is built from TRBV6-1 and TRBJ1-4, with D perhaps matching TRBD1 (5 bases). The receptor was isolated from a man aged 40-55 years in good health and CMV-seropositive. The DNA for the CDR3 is TGTGCCAGCATCGCAGGGTCTGCAACTAATGAAAAACTGTTTTTT. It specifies CASIAGSATNEKLFF.